This T cell receptor (beta chain) was retrieved from a study of blood T cell repertoires in COVID-19. Grouping used clinical history reported by participants in a survey and questionnaire. Germline V CDR1 and CDR2: LNHDA, SQIVND (reference sequence). The CDR3 has 13 residues. The V end lost 5 bases, the J end lost 10 bases, and 18 bases lay between the germline ends. TCRdb's table, derived via immunoSEQ multiplex PCR, lists solely in-frame clones and lacks some. In the table there are 150,000 to 200,000 clones, 86% of which are singletons. The sequencing sample was made of PBMCs or T cells enriched from blood (not recorded which). The genes are TRBV19 and TRBJ2-7; D may be TRBD1 (6 bases). The receptor comes from a woman aged 30 to 39 who had recovered from COVID-19. The CDR3 reads CASSVTEGVDQYF. Here the CDR3 DNA reads TGTGCCAGTAGTGTTACAGAGGGGGTCGATCAGTACTTC.